This T cell receptor (beta chain) was documented in a study of blood T cell repertoires in COVID-19 (dated by TCRdb to between 2020 and 2021). In the study overall: Collaborator samples came from the United States, Italy and Spain and covered acute and convalescent phases of COVID-19. HLA class I and class II types, where available, came from metadata supplied by the sample provider rather than from assay-based typing. The repertoires were released in a freely available public database intended as a resource for research on the immune response to SARS-CoV-2. Samples were obtained from the ongoing ImmuneRACE study (first 160 participants) and from 1,254 subjects provided by 6 global collaborators. A de-identified subject ID, COVID-19 status, age in years and sex were almost always included in the sample metadata. The material from the prospective study consisted of cDNA or gDNA derived from T cells, B-cell-depleted T cells, or PBMCs. Subjects who had been exposed to COVID-19, were actively infected with it, or had recovered from it provided the deeply sampled blood TCRbeta repertoires that made up the dataset.

One collaborating source in Seattle enrolled patients during active infection and followed them longitudinally through the course of disease. Collaborating institutions collected whole blood in K2EDTA tubes following their own protocols. For TCRbeta analysis, collaborators shipped samples in one of three forms: frozen whole blood, isolated PBMCs, or DNA extracted from either of those sample types. The research as a whole found: The amount of clinical and demographic metadata varied by source and participant and was provided uncurated.

With respect to this clone: The antigen this receptor binds is unknown. Base qualities are not provided; no much larger clone lies one nucleotide away.

The immunoSEQ Assay, a bias-controlled multiplex PCR, was used to amplify TCRbeta CDR3 regions from genomic DNA. The paper's processing steps were these. Nucleated cell counts per sample were estimated from amplification of reference gene primers within the assay. Sequence reads were collapsed and filtered to measure the absolute abundance of every unique TCRbeta CDR3 rearrangement. For each sample, productive Simpson clonality was calculated by taking the square root of Simpson's diversity index across productive rearrangements. Drawn from immuneACCESS, this table holds only the in-frame rearrangements with V and J called that TCRdb kept. Clones are partly lost; checked studies trace under half to an unresolved V gene and leave the rest unexplained. V and J calls plus clone size are reproduced from that table; the DNA served to infer D and trimming. Counted in this sample were about 50,000 clones; roughly nine tenths of them appeared once. The ten largest clones represent around two fifths of the sample.

From the germline V gene, CDR1 is SGHRS and CDR2 is YFSETQ. The V and J ends are trimmed by 2 bases and 3 bases, leaving 8 bases between them. Spanning cysteine to phenylalanine, the CDR3 consists of 14 amino acids. Only CDR3 DNA remains: 42 bases, in frame from the first base. The sequenced sample consisted of peripheral blood. This receptor was identified in a woman aged 55 to 70 with COVID-19, enrolled during active disease. This receptor chain uses TRBV5-1 and TRBJ2-2; the D gene is perhaps TRBD2, on 6 matching bases. The DNA sequence reads TGCGCCAGCAGCTTTGGGGACTACACCGGGGAGCTGTTTTTT. Translation gives CASSFGDYTGELFF.